The rows below give T cell receptor beta chains drawn from one sample of a study of blood T cell repertoires in COVID-19. Assay used: immunoSEQ multiplex PCR; TCRdb lists only in-frame clones, some missing. Seen here are 210,000 or so clones, nearly 90% observed once, and the top ten hold 11%. The sample comprised PBMCs or T cells enriched from blood (not recorded which). These receptors were collected from a young man who had recovered from COVID-19. Both conserved end residues are part of each CDR3. D genes are given only for firm matches. Expanded clones get a size class; other rows say once, few or many, or leave the size out.

>TRBD1|TRBJ1-2|TRBV30|-
CAFPSGTVGGYTF
TGTGCCTTCCCATCGGGGACAGTTGGCGGCTACACCTTC
>-|TRBJ1-2|TRBV30|-
CAWSRRAYGYTF
TGTGCCTGGAGTCGGAGGGCCTATGGCTACACCTTC
>TRBD2|TRBJ2-1|TRBV7-2|-
CASSPRGGGRRNEQFF
TGTGCCAGCAGCCCCCGCGGTGGCGGGAGGCGAAATGAGCAGTTCTTC
>-|TRBJ1-1|TRBV30|-
CAWSVQENTEAFF
TGTGCCTGGAGTGTTCAGGAGAACACTGAAGCTTTCTTT
>TRBD1|TRBJ2-2|TRBV9|-
CASSVPGTVTGELFF
TGTGCCAGCAGCGTACCCGGGACAGTCACCGGGGAGCTGTTTTTT
>-|TRBJ2-1|TRBV5-1|-
CASSLWLGASYNEQFF
TGCGCCAGCAGCTTGTGGTTGGGGGCCTCTTACAATGAGCAGTTCTTC
>TRBD1|TRBJ1-3|TRBV7-3|-
CASSPTGTEAGNTIYF
TGTGCCAGCAGCCCGACCGGGACAGAGGCTGGAAACACCATATATTTT
>-|TRBJ2-6|TRBV28|-
CASSTSSGANVLTF
TGTGCCAGCAGTACGAGTTCTGGGGCCAACGTCCTGACTTTC
>TRBD1|TRBJ1-1|TRBV28|-
CASSLPHRGLLDTEAFF
TGTGCCAGCAGTTTACCCCACAGGGGGCTCTTGGACACTGAAGCTTTCTTT
>TRBD2|TRBJ2-3|TRBV27|few
CASSLSVRRYGTSRTDTQYF
TGTGCCAGCAGTTTATCGGTTCGGAGGTACGGGACTAGCCGCACAGATACGCAGTATTTT
>-|TRBJ2-4|TRBV7-9|-
CASSSSIAKNIQYF
TGTGCCAGCAGCTCATCCATAGCCAAAAACATTCAGTACTTC
>TRBD2|TRBJ2-3|TRBV27|-
CASSLMGTSGDTQYF
TGTGCCAGCAGTTTAATGGGGACTAGCGGCGATACGCAGTATTTT
>-|TRBJ2-3|TRBV12-3/TRBV12-4|once
CASLSSVTQYF
TGTGCCAGCCTCAGTTCTGTCACGCAGTATTTT
>-|TRBJ2-7|TRBV14|-
CASRVTGRSYEQYF
TGTGCCAGCAGGGTGACGGGTCGCTCCTACGAGCAGTACTTC
>-|TRBJ1-6|TRBV6-5|-
CASTWGGADSPLHF
TGTGCCAGCACCTGGGGGGGTGCGGATTCACCCCTCCACTTT
>TRBD1|TRBJ1-1|TRBV24-1|-
CATSAEGAQRAFF
TGTGCCACCAGTGCCGAGGGGGCGCAACGAGCTTTCTTT
>-|TRBJ2-2|TRBV4-1|-
CASSLDSNTGELFF
TGCGCCAGCAGCCTTGACTCGAACACCGGGGAGCTGTTTTTT
>-|TRBJ2-7|TRBV4-3|-
CASSQEYPASSYEQYF
TGCGCCAGCAGCCAAGAATATCCAGCGAGCTCCTACGAGCAGTACTTC
>-|TRBJ2-5|TRBV14|-
CASSQVRETQYF
TGTGCCAGCAGCCAAGTCCGAGAGACCCAGTACTTC
>-|TRBJ2-2|TRBV9|-
CASSGRDTGELFF
TGTGCCAGCAGCGGACGGGACACCGGGGAGCTGTTTTTT
>-|TRBJ2-5|TRBV5-4|-
CASSSATQVETQYF
TGTGCCAGCAGCTCCGCGACACAGGTAGAGACCCAGTACTTC
>-|TRBJ2-7|TRBV3-1/TRBV3-2|once
CASSPSGGGSSDSPYEQYF
TGTGCCAGCAGCCCATCGGGGGGCGGTAGCTCAGACTCGCCCTACGAGCAGTACTTC
>TRBD1|TRBJ1-4|TRBV29-1|few
CSEKPDRGCFLGVGKLFF
TGCAGCGAAAAGCCGGACAGGGGATGTTTCTTGGGGGTAGGAAAACTGTTTTTT
>TRBD2|TRBJ2-1|TRBV10-3|once
CAISEPGLDSFGEQFF
TGTGCCATCAGTGAGCCTGGACTAGACTCCTTCGGTGAGCAGTTCTTC
>TRBD2|TRBJ2-2|TRBV7-2|-
CASSWGGRAYTGELFF
TGTGCCAGCAGCTGGGGCGGGAGGGCCTACACCGGGGAGCTGTTTTTT
>-|TRBJ1-2|TRBV7-2|-
CASSAQGSYYGYTF
TGTGCCAGCAGCGCCCAGGGCTCGTACTATGGCTACACCTTC
>-|TRBJ1-5|TRBV19|-
CASSHERVMNNQPQHF
TGTGCCAGTAGTCACGAGAGGGTTATGAACAATCAGCCCCAGCATTTT
>TRBD2|TRBJ2-1|TRBV29-1|-
CSVGRTSSNEQFF
TGCAGCGTAGGACGGACTAGCTCAAATGAGCAGTTCTTC
>TRBD1|TRBJ2-7|TRBV7-9|-
CASSAPDRDREQYF
TGTGCCAGCAGCGCACCGGACAGGGATCGCGAGCAGTACTTC
>-|TRBJ2-7|TRBV30|-
CAWSSVLPYEQYF
TGTGCCTGGAGCAGCGTCCTACCGTACGAGCAGTACTTC
>TRBD1|TRBJ2-1|TRBV5-5|-
CASSSGTESYNEQFF
TGTGCCAGCAGCTCCGGGACAGAGTCCTACAATGAGCAGTTCTTC
>-|TRBJ2-1|TRBV10-1|-
CASSEFTGRSRNEQFF
TGCGCCAGCAGTGAGTTTACAGGGAGAAGTCGCAATGAGCAGTTCTTC
>TRBD1|TRBJ1-1|TRBV27|-
CASRNHQGGRAFF
TGTGCCAGCAGAAATCACCAGGGGGGTCGAGCTTTCTTT
>-|TRBJ1-6|TRBV10-2|-
CASSESEGGNSPLHF
TGCGCCAGCAGTGAGTCGGAGGGAGGGAATTCACCCCTCCACTTT
>TRBD1|TRBJ1-6|TRBV5-4|-
CASSLWRDRSSPLHF
TGTGCCAGCAGCTTGTGGCGGGACAGATCTTCACCCCTCCACTTT
>TRBD1|TRBJ1-4|TRBV5-6|-
CASRRGTGGEANEKLFF
TGTGCCAGCAGACGCGGGACAGGGGGCGAAGCTAATGAAAAACTGTTTTTT
>TRBD1|TRBJ1-5|TRBV7-9|-
CASSTQGARQPQHF
TGTGCCAGCAGCACGCAGGGGGCCCGACAGCCCCAGCATTTT
>-|TRBJ1-1|TRBV4-1|-
CASSQAHRVFYTEAFF
TGCGCCAGCAGCCAAGCGCACAGGGTGTTCTACACTGAAGCTTTCTTT
>TRBD1|TRBJ1-1|TRBV28|-
CASSLPWDRALGGVTEAFF
TGTGCCAGCAGTTTGCCCTGGGACAGGGCTTTGGGCGGGGTGACTGAAGCTTTCTTT
>TRBD1|TRBJ2-1|TRBV7-2|-
CASSLGGTGSIEQFF
TGTGCCAGCAGCTTAGGGGGGACAGGGAGCATTGAGCAGTTCTTC
>TRBD1|TRBJ2-7|TRBV6-2/TRBV6-3|-
CASSYSGTGVLVNF
TGTGCCAGCAGTTACTCGGGGACAGGGGTGCTCGTGAACTTC
>TRBD2|TRBJ2-7|TRBV28|-
CASSHQLSSGTTYEQYF
TGTGCCAGCAGTCACCAGCTTTCTAGCGGAACAACCTACGAGCAGTACTTC
>TRBD2|TRBJ2-1|TRBV13|-
CASRLRGGLGNEQFF
TGTGCCAGCAGGCTTCGGGGGGGCCTAGGGAATGAGCAGTTCTTC
>-|TRBJ2-2|TRBV10-3|-
CAVKSQGITGELFF
TGTGCCGTCAAATCGCAGGGTATCACCGGGGAGCTGTTTTTT
>TRBD2|TRBJ2-1|TRBV5-5|-
CATGSGGLSYNEQFF
TGTGCCACCGGAAGCGGGGGCCTCTCCTACAATGAGCAGTTCTTC
>-|TRBJ2-1|TRBV21-1|-
CASSKDCRRKTSGAFGDEQFF
TGTGCCAGCAGCAAAGATTGTAGGAGGAAAACTAGCGGGGCCTTTGGGGATGAGCAGTTCTTC
>TRBD2|TRBJ2-1|TRBV5-1|once
CASSSLGLGYNEQFF
TGCGCCAGCAGCTCTTTGGGACTAGGCTACAATGAGCAGTTCTTC
>-|TRBJ1-5|TRBV30|once
CAWSYGQPQHF
TGTGCCTGGAGTTACGGTCAGCCCCAGCATTTT
>-|TRBJ1-5|TRBV28|-
CASSSYTGRGQPQHF
TGTGCCAGCAGTTCGTACACTGGGAGGGGACAGCCCCAGCATTTT
>TRBD2|TRBJ2-3|TRBV7-2|few
CASSLGASGHTDTQYF
TGTGCCAGCAGCTTAGGAGCTAGCGGACACACAGATACGCAGTATTTT
>-|TRBJ2-6|TRBV7-9|-
CASSLRQGAASSGANVLTF
TGTGCCAGCAGCTTACGGCAGGGTGCAGCCTCATCTGGGGCCAACGTCCTGACTTTC
>-|TRBJ1-4|TRBV4-3|-
CASSRARDKGEKLFF
TGCGCCAGCAGCCGAGCCCGGGATAAGGGAGAAAAACTGTTTTTT
>TRBD2|TRBJ2-1|TRBV4-3|-
CASSQGTSGVNEQFF
TGCGCCAGCAGCCAAGGGACTAGCGGGGTGAATGAGCAGTTCTTC
>-|TRBJ2-5|TRBV12-2|once
CASRSVWTGRRETQYF
TGTGCAAGTCGCTCGGTTTGGACAGGACGCAGGGAGACCCAGTACTTC
>-|TRBJ2-7|TRBV29-1|-
CSVGLQTYEQYF
TGCAGCGTTGGTCTCCAGACCTACGAGCAGTACTTC